This TCR beta chain originates from a study of shared clonotypes between healthy human individuals. Trimming left V 5 bases short and J 0 bases short, with 11 bases between. CDR1 is MNHEY and CDR2 is SMNVEV in the germline V gene (reference sequence). The CDR3 sequence is 15 residues long. Only in-frame clones appear in the TCRdb table, and some are missing; sequencing was by immunoSEQ multiplex PCR. The sample records about 1.5 million clones, 95% to 99% being singletons. Sequencing was performed on naive CD4+ T cells sorted from blood. Specified subset: CD45RA+ positively selected. This sequence originates from a man aged 25-40 years in good health. The chain combines TRBV27 with TRBJ1-3; D gene uncertain. Written as DNA, the CDR3 is TGTGCCAGCAGTAATGACCGGCACTCTGGAAACACCATATATTTT. Its protein product is CASSNDRHSGNTIYF.